This record covers a single T cell receptor beta chain. Clones were sequenced by immunoSEQ multiplex PCR, and TCRdb holds only the in-frame ones, with some missing. The sample yields more than 85,000 clones, 87% seen once. Described time point: pretreatment peripheral blood. The sample originates from a study of PD-L1 blockade in urothelial cancer. Study as a whole: Analyzed time points were 3 weeks (second dose) and 6 weeks after therapy began.

Trimming stripped 7 bases from V and 4 bases from J, with 11 bases between. Germline V gene lookup returns CDR1 SNHLY and CDR2 FYNNEI. This CDR3 comprises 13 residues. The chain uses TRBV2 and TRBJ1-5, with D tentatively TRBD1 (5 bases). This clonotype was obtained from a man aged 60-69 years with urothelial cancer. The sample here was PBMCs, taken around atezolizumab (anti-PD-L1) treatment. The CDR3 coding sequence is TGTGCCAGCAAAAGGGGAGGAAATCAGCCCCAGCATTTT. This sequence encodes CASKRGGNQPQHF.